The rows below give T cell receptor beta chains drawn from one sample of a study of blood T cell repertoires in COVID-19. The method was immunoSEQ multiplex PCR; TCRdb's version includes in-frame clones alone and lacks a portion of them. Of a few hundred thousand clones in the sample, about nine tenths were seen once. The sequencing input was peripheral blood. Every receptor here comes from a woman in her fifties or sixties with COVID-19, enrolled during active disease. Each CDR3 is given with its conserved first and last residue. Fields, in order: J gene, clone size, V gene, D gene, CDR3 DNA, CDR3 protein. D genes are given only for firm matches. Where a row states a size, it is once, few, many or the class of an expanded clone; other rows omit it.

J gene: TRBJ1-5
clone size: -
V gene: TRBV30
D gene: -
CDR3 DNA: TGTGCCTGGAGCCTTGGACACTTTAGCAATCAGCCCCAGCATTTT
CDR3 protein: CAWSLGHFSNQPQHF

J gene: TRBJ2-2
clone size: -
V gene: TRBV27
D gene: -
CDR3 DNA: TGTGCCAGCAGTTTACATGTTCCTAGCGCTGACACCGGGGAGCTGTTTTTT
CDR3 protein: CASSLHVPSADTGELFF

J gene: TRBJ2-1
clone size: -
V gene: TRBV4-2
D gene: TRBD2
CDR3 DNA: TGTGCCAGCAGCCAATACTCTAGCGGGATCGGCTCCTACAATGAGCAGTTCTTC
CDR3 protein: CASSQYSSGIGSYNEQFF

J gene: TRBJ1-5
clone size: -
V gene: TRBV19
D gene: TRBD1
CDR3 DNA: TGTGCCAGTAGACCGGGACAGGGGAAAAGTCAGCCCCAGCATTTT
CDR3 protein: CASRPGQGKSQPQHF

J gene: TRBJ2-1
clone size: -
V gene: TRBV6-5
D gene: -
CDR3 DNA: TGTGCCAGCAGGAGGGAGCACTACAATGAGCAGTTCTTC
CDR3 protein: CASRREHYNEQFF

J gene: TRBJ2-1
clone size: -
V gene: TRBV7-9
D gene: TRBD2
CDR3 DNA: TGTGCCAGCAGCTTAAGGGGCGGGAGGGCCAGGAATGAGCAGTTCTTC
CDR3 protein: CASSLRGGRARNEQFF

J gene: TRBJ1-3
clone size: -
V gene: TRBV9
D gene: TRBD1
CDR3 DNA: TGTGCCAGCAGCGCAGACACAGGGGGATCTGGAAACACCATATATTTT
CDR3 protein: CASSADTGGSGNTIYF

J gene: TRBJ2-7
clone size: once
V gene: TRBV7-9
D gene: TRBD2
CDR3 DNA: TGTGCCTCGGCGGGAGGATCCTACGAGCAGTACTTC
CDR3 protein: CASAGGSYEQYF

J gene: TRBJ2-2
clone size: -
V gene: TRBV24-1
D gene: -
CDR3 DNA: TGTGCCACCAAGGCGGGATTACCGGCCGGGGAGCTGTTTTTT
CDR3 protein: CATKAGLPAGELFF

J gene: TRBJ2-1
clone size: -
V gene: TRBV11-2
D gene: TRBD2
CDR3 DNA: TGTGCCAGCAGCCCCTCCAGGGGACTAGTGGATGAGCAGTTCTTC
CDR3 protein: CASSPSRGLVDEQFF

J gene: TRBJ1-6
clone size: -
V gene: TRBV18
D gene: -
CDR3 DNA: TGTGCCAGCTCACCAACACAGAGCTCCTATAATTCACCCCTCCACTTT
CDR3 protein: CASSPTQSSYNSPLHF

J gene: TRBJ2-5
clone size: -
V gene: TRBV7-2
D gene: -
CDR3 DNA: TGTGCCAGCAGCGTGGTACTGCGGAACTTCCAAGAGACCCAGTACTTC
CDR3 protein: CASSVVLRNFQETQYF

J gene: TRBJ2-7
clone size: -
V gene: TRBV5-1
D gene: -
CDR3 DNA: TGCGCCAGCAGCTCGGACAGAACCTACGAGCAGTACTTC
CDR3 protein: CASSSDRTYEQYF

J gene: TRBJ2-1
clone size: -
V gene: TRBV24-1
D gene: TRBD2
CDR3 DNA: TGTGCCACCAGTGACACAACTAGCGGGAGTTCCTACAATGAGCAGTTCTTC
CDR3 protein: CATSDTTSGSSYNEQFF

J gene: TRBJ2-1
clone size: -
V gene: TRBV6-5
D gene: -
CDR3 DNA: TGTGCCAGCAGTTACTCGAGAGGGCTTGGAGAGCAGTTCTTC
CDR3 protein: CASSYSRGLGEQFF

J gene: TRBJ2-1
clone size: -
V gene: TRBV4-1
D gene: TRBD2
CDR3 DNA: TGCGCCAGCAGCCAAGATCGACTAGCGGTTTGGGATGAGCAGTTCTTC
CDR3 protein: CASSQDRLAVWDEQFF

J gene: TRBJ1-6
clone size: -
V gene: TRBV30
D gene: -
CDR3 DNA: TGTGCCTGGATGATCGAACCAGGGAATTCACCCCTCCACTTT
CDR3 protein: CAWMIEPGNSPLHF

J gene: TRBJ2-5
clone size: -
V gene: TRBV5-1
D gene: TRBD2
CDR3 DNA: TGCGCCAGCAGCTTGGGATCGTGGCGGGAGGGCCGAGAGACCCAGTACTTC
CDR3 protein: CASSLGSWREGRETQYF

J gene: TRBJ1-3
clone size: -
V gene: TRBV24-1
D gene: -
CDR3 DNA: TGTGCCACCAGTGGCGGGTTCGCGTCTGGAAACACCATATATTTT
CDR3 protein: CATSGGFASGNTIYF

J gene: TRBJ1-5
clone size: -
V gene: TRBV30
D gene: -
CDR3 DNA: TGTGCCTGGAGTGAACAGGGCCGGCAGCCCCAGCATTTT
CDR3 protein: CAWSEQGRQPQHF

J gene: TRBJ2-2
clone size: -
V gene: TRBV19
D gene: TRBD2
CDR3 DNA: TGTGCCAGTAGAGTAGCGGGAGATCCCGGGGAGCTGTTTTTT
CDR3 protein: CASRVAGDPGELFF

J gene: TRBJ2-5
clone size: -
V gene: TRBV19
D gene: TRBD2
CDR3 DNA: TGTGCCAGTAGTGATAGGACTAGCGGTTGGGAGACCCAGTACTTC
CDR3 protein: CASSDRTSGWETQYF

J gene: TRBJ2-2
clone size: -
V gene: TRBV11-2
D gene: -
CDR3 DNA: TGTGCCAGCAGGCCACCGGGACTGATTAACACCGGGGAGCTGTTTTTT
CDR3 protein: CASRPPGLINTGELFF

J gene: TRBJ1-2
clone size: -
V gene: TRBV5-8
D gene: -
CDR3 DNA: TGTGCCAGCAGCGTAGACTCCGGGACACTCGCCGGCTACACCTTC
CDR3 protein: CASSVDSGTLAGYTF